These 9 T cell receptor beta chains share one sample of origin, sequenced in a study of T-cell reconstitution after alpha-beta-depleted transplantation in children. Molecular barcoding with unique molecular identifiers was used for the TCRbeta library. TCRdb passed the PCR reads through MiXCR, listing each CDR3 protein once. The table includes about 260,000 distinct CDR3 sequences, 7.5% to 9.5% detected once. Sample: PBMCs, mostly from graft donor cells, taken 180 days after TCRalphabeta/CD19-depleted stem cell transplant. These receptors all come from a male patient aged 10 to 17 who had a stem cell transplant for acute lymphoblastic leukemia, so the T cells may come from the graft donor.

This clonotype was found many times. The chain recombines TRBV20-1 with TRBJ1-5; 7 positions agree with TRBD1. With 1 base clipped from V and 5 bases from J, the junction kept 8 bases outside the gene matches. The CDR3 covers 15 residues. Germline V gene sequence: CDR1 DFQATT, CDR2 SNEGSKA (reference sequence). CDR3 DNA: TGCAGTGCTAGAGTCAGGACAGGACGTCATCAGCCCCAGCATTTT. Translating it yields CSARVRTGRHQPQHF.

This clonotype appeared many times. In nucleotides, the CDR3 is TGTGCCAGCAGTACCGATCCGGGAGCGGGTCACGAGCAGTACTTC. Amino acid sequence: CASSTDPGAGHEQYF. The V call is TRBV6-5, the J call TRBJ2-7, with D possibly matching TRBD2 (6 bases). This CDR3 comprises 15 residues. V was clipped by 5 bases and J by 5 bases, with 19 bases between them. Looked up from germline, CDR1 is MNHEY and CDR2 is SVGAGI.

Remarks on this clonotype: A much larger clone lies one base from this, so it may be a read error. The genes are TRBV2 and TRBJ1-4; TRBD1 matches at 12 bases. The length of the CDR3 is 18 residues. The V gene's germline CDR1 is SNHLY and CDR2 FYNNEI. The CDR3 loop is CTSRARDRGLSANEKLFF. The DNA for the CDR3 is TGTACCAGCAGGGCCCGGGACAGGGGGCTTTCGGCTAATGAAAAACTGTTTTTT.

This clonotype turned up a few times. V and J are TRBV19 and TRBJ1-1, with D perhaps matching TRBD1 (6 bases). The V gene lost 6 bases and the J gene lost 10 bases, with 12 bases spanning the gap. This CDR3 contains 11 residues. Germline CDR1 and CDR2: LNHDA and SQIVND (reference sequence). The CDR3 bases are TGTGCCAGTAGGAGGGGGTCAGGAGCTTTCTTT. It codes for CASRRGSGAFF.

V usage is TRBV20-1 and J usage is TRBJ1-1; 9 bases align to TRBD1. This CDR3 has 13 amino acids. V lost 5 bases, J lost 5 bases, and 6 bases stayed unmatched. Per the germline V gene, CDR1 is DFQATT and CDR2 is SNEGSKA (reference sequence). CDR3 residues: CSAGGTGMTEAFF. CDR3 sequence (DNA): TGCAGTGCTGGTGGGACAGGGATGACTGAAGCTTTCTTT.

This clonotype was counted only a few times. The V and J genes are TRBV10-1 and TRBJ2-7; the match to TRBD1 covers 7 bases. This CDR3 is 22 amino acids long. The J segment lost 3 bases and the V segment lost 10 bases, leaving 36 bases of the junction unmatched. The germline V gene encodes CDR1 WNHNN and CDR2 SYGVQD (reference sequence). The CDR3 nucleotides read TGCGCCACCGCTCAACCCGGGACAGTCGTTGCGAAGGGCCTAACTTGCCTCTACGAGCAGTACTTC. As protein: CATAQPGTVVAKGLTCLYEQYF.

This clonotype was seen ten or more times. J is TRBJ1-5 and V is TRBV7-2, with 9 bases lining up with TRBD1. V lost 5 bases and J lost 2; bases outside the gene matches: 7. This CDR3 spans 16 amino acids. The germline gives CDR1 SGHTA, CDR2 FQGNSA. CDR3 coding DNA: TGTGCCAGCAGCCATACAGGGGGCGGGGGCAATCAGCCCCAGCATTTT. This translates into CASSHTGGGGNQPQHF.

There are many counts of this clonotype. This rearrangement joins TRBV20-1 to TRBJ2-1, with 11 positions matching TRBD2. V was clipped by 2 bases and J by 9 bases; unmatched bases: 6. Germline assignment: CDR1 DFQATT and CDR2 SNEGSKA (reference sequence). CDR3 length: 14 residues. CDR3 in amino acids: CSARRLAGGVEQFF. Here the CDR3 DNA reads TGCAGTGCTAGAAGATTAGCGGGAGGGGTTGAGCAGTTCTTC.

This clonotype appeared many times. The rearrangement links TRBV12-3 or TRBV12-4 to TRBJ1-1; D not certain. V dropped 2 bases and J dropped 3 bases, with 7 bases sitting between them. The CDR3 consists of 13 residues. The CDR3 sequence is CASSLKEDTEAFF. The CDR3 DNA follows: TGTGCCAGCAGTTTAAAGGAAGACACTGAAGCTTTCTTT.